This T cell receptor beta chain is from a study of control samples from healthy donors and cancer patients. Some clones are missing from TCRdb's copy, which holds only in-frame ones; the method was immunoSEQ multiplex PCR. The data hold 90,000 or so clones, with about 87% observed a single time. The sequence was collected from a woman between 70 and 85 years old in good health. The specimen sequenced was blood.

The CDR3, as DNA: TGTGCCATCAGTGACTATACACGAACCAACACTGAAGCTTTCTTT. As protein: CAISDYTRTNTEAFF. The J gene is TRBJ1-1, the V gene TRBV10-3; D is ambiguous. CDR3 size: 15 residues. Between the trimmed V and J ends, which lost 3 bases and 2 bases, there was a span of 13 bases. CDR1 and CDR2 (germline): ENHRY, SYGVKD.